This entry features one T cell receptor beta chain sequence. As yet, its antigen is unknown. The data were taken from a study of Ad26.COV2.S vaccination and SARS-CoV-2 variants. Study as a whole: A COV1001 Ad26.COV2.S trial-arm participant provided the sample.

The treatment was: around 19 received Ad26.COV2.S at low or high dose, single or two shots; several received placebo; per-sample allocation not given. The samples date from day 63 after the first vaccine or placebo injection. The study, taken as a whole, reports: There was reportedly substantial breadth in spike-specific CD8+ and CD4+ T cell responses after vaccination. People who got the vaccine had more spike-specific TCR breadth than people who got placebo.

The data were produced by immunoSEQ multiplex PCR, yet TCRdb's version contains in-frame clones alone and is incomplete. The sample has around 300,000 clones, approximately 87% seen once. V lost 5 bases, J lost 5 bases, and 12 bases lay in between. This CDR3 is 13 amino acids long. This chain connects TRBV12-3 or TRBV12-4 to TRBJ2-5; no reliable D call. The sequences come from peripheral blood, collected in a trial of Ad26.COV2.S vaccine versus placebo. This receptor was identified in a person between 18 and 65 years old who received the Ad26.COV2.S COVID-19 vaccine or a placebo. CDR3 loop: CASSQPFRETQYF. CDR3 nucleotides: TGTGCCAGCAGTCAACCCTTTAGGGAGACCCAGTACTTC.